Sequencing of this T cell receptor beta chain was carried out in a study of blood T cell repertoires in COVID-19. How the authors handled the data: By means of reference gene primer amplification, nucleated cell counts were estimated. The assay was immunoSEQ multiplex PCR, and TCRdb's table has in-frame clones only and misses some. V, J and clone size are taken as reported in that table, and D and trimming were inferred from the DNA itself. The sample lists 250,000 to 300,000 clones, roughly 90% occurring once. The V gene's germline CDR1 is SQVTM and CDR2 ANQGSEA. With 5 bases removed from V and 7 bases from J, the gap between germline ends came to 15 bases. This CDR3 contains 12 residues.

The J gene is TRBJ2-7, the V gene TRBV29-1; possibly TRBD1 for D (6 bases). The sequence was collected from a woman aged 30 to 39 with COVID-19, enrolled during active disease. The sequenced sample was peripheral blood. The CDR3 reads CSVRTALGEQYF. DNA of the CDR3: TGCAGCGTTCGGACAGCCCTGGGAGAGCAGTACTTC.